Listed below are T cell receptor beta chains from one sample, sequenced in a study of response to subunit inactivated influenza vaccine. A single record per CDR3 protein comes from TCRdb applying MiXCR to the RT-PCR reads. In the table there are under 850,000 distinct CDR3 sequences, around a sixth of which are singletons. The input for sequencing was PBMCs from blood, taken more than 4 days after vaccination. The receptors here all came from a man aged 45 to 65 who received an inactivated influenza vaccine. Both conserved end residues are part of each CDR3. The D gene is left open where the match is weak. Part of the rows lack a size; the others show once, few, many or a class for expanded clones.

j_gene: TRBJ1-3
v_gene: TRBV5-1
d_gene: TRBD1
abundance: -
CDR3aa: CASSLIGGGMDRGVRPGNTIYF
CDR3nt: TGCGCCAGCAGCTTGATCGGAGGGGGCATGGACAGGGGAGTCCGACCTGGAAACACCATATATTTT

j_gene: TRBJ2-2
v_gene: TRBV7-9
d_gene: TRBD2
abundance: few
CDR3aa: CASSRSGGGNTGELFF
CDR3nt: TGTGCCAGCAGCCGCAGCGGGGGAGGTAACACCGGGGAGCTGTTTTTT

j_gene: TRBJ1-2
v_gene: TRBV11-2
d_gene: -
abundance: few
CDR3aa: CASSPPGAYGYTF
CDR3nt: TGTGCCAGCAGCCCACCGGGGGCCTATGGCTACACCTTC

j_gene: TRBJ2-3
v_gene: TRBV9
d_gene: -
abundance: -
CDR3aa: CASSVAPGNTDTQYF
CDR3nt: TGTGCCAGCAGCGTAGCTCCGGGAAATACAGATACGCAGTATTTT

j_gene: TRBJ2-7
v_gene: TRBV7-2
d_gene: TRBD1
abundance: -
CDR3aa: CASSLQGALPTYEQYF
CDR3nt: TGTGCCAGCAGCTTACAGGGGGCCTTGCCTACCTACGAGCAGTACTTC

j_gene: TRBJ1-1
v_gene: TRBV20-1
d_gene: -
abundance: -
CDR3aa: CSASIGGTEAFF
CDR3nt: TGCAGTGCTAGCATAGGGGGCACTGAAGCTTTCTTT

j_gene: TRBJ2-5
v_gene: TRBV5-1
d_gene: -
abundance: -
CDR3aa: CASSLRGSSKETQYF
CDR3nt: TGCGCCAGCAGCTTACGAGGGAGTAGTAAAGAGACCCAGTACTTC

j_gene: TRBJ2-7
v_gene: TRBV7-2
d_gene: -
abundance: -
CDR3aa: CASSLALGYEQYF
CDR3nt: TGTGCCAGCAGCTTAGCCCTGGGTTACGAGCAGTACTTC

j_gene: TRBJ2-7
v_gene: TRBV5-1
d_gene: TRBD1
abundance: -
CDR3aa: CASTRGYAHEQYF
CDR3nt: TGCGCCAGCACCAGGGGGTACGCCCACGAGCAGTACTTC

j_gene: TRBJ2-5
v_gene: TRBV20-1
d_gene: TRBD2
abundance: few
CDR3aa: CSARDSGGSRETQYF
CDR3nt: TGCAGTGCTAGAGATTCCGGGGGGTCGAGGGAGACCCAGTACTTC

j_gene: TRBJ2-7
v_gene: TRBV7-2
d_gene: TRBD2
abundance: -
CDR3aa: CASSLSAAGGPEQYF
CDR3nt: TGTGCCAGCAGCTTAAGTGCAGCGGGAGGGCCCGAGCAGTACTTC